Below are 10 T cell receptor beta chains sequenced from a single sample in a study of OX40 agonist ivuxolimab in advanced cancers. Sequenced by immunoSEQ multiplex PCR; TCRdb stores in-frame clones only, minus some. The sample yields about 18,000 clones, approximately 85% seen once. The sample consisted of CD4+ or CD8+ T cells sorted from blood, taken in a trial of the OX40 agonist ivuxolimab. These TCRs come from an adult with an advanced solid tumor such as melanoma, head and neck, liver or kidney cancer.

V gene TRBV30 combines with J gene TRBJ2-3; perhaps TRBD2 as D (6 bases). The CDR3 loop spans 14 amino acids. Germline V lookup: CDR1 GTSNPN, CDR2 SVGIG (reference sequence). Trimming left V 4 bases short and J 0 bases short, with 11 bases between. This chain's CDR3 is CAWKAGLSTDTQYF. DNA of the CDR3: TGTGCCTGGAAGGCGGGGTTGAGCACAGATACGCAGTATTTT.

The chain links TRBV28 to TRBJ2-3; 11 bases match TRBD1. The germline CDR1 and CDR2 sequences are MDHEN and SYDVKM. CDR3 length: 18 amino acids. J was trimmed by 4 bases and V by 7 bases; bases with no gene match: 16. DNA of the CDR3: TGTGCCAGCATTAACACCGGGACAGGGGGAACAAGGTCAGATACGCAGTATTTT. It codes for CASINTGTGGTRSDTQYF.

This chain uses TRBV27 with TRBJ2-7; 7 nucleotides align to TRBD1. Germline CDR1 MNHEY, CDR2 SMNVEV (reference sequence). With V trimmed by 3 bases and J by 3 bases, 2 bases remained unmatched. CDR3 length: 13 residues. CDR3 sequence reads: CASSLGTDYEQYF. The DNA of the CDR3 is TGTGCCAGCAGTTTGGGGACAGACTACGAGCAGTACTTC.

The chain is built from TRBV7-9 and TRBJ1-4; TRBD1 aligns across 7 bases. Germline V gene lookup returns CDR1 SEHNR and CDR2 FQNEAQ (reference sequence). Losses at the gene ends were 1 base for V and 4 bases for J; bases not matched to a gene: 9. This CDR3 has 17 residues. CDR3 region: CASSLGSGGQHNEKLFF. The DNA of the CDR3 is TGTGCCAGCAGCTTAGGGTCAGGGGGGCAGCATAATGAAAAACTGTTTTTT.

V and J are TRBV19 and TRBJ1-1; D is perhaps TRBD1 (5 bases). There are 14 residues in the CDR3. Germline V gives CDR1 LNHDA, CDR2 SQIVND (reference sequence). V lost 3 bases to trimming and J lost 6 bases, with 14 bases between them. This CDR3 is CASSIQGREAEAFF. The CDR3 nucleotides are TGTGCCAGTAGTATTCAGGGCAGGGAAGCTGAAGCTTTCTTT.

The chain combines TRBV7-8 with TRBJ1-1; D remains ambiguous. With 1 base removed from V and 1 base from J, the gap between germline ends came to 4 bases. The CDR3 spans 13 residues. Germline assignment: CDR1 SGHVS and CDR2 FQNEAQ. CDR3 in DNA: TGTGCCAGCAGCTTAGAAAGGAACACTGAAGCTTTCTTT. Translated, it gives CASSLERNTEAFF.

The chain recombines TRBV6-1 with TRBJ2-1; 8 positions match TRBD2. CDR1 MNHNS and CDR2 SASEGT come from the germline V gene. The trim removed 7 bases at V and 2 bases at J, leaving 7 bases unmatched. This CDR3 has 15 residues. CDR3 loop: CASTRLASTYNEQFF. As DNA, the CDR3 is TGTGCCAGCACCCGACTAGCGAGCACCTACAATGAGCAGTTCTTC.

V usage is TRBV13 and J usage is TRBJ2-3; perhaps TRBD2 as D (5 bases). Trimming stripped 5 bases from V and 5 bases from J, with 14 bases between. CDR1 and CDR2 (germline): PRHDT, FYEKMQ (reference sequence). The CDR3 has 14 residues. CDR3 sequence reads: CASSLYPREDTQYF. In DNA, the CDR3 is TGTGCCAGCAGCCTCTACCCCCGGGAAGATACGCAGTATTTT.

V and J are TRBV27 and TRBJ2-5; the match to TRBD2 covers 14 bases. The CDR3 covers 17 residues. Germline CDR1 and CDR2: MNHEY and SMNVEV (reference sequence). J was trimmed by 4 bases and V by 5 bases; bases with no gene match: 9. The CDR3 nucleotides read TGTGCCAGCAGTCCCGGGACTAGCGGGGGCTGGGGAGAGACCCAGTACTTC. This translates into CASSPGTSGGWGETQYF.

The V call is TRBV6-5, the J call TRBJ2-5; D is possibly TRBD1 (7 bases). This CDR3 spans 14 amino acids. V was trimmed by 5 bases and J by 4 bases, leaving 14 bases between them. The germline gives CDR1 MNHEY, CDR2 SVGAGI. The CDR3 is CASSPGGGGETQYF. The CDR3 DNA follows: TGTGCCAGCAGTCCCGGAGGGGGCGGAGAGACCCAGTACTTC.